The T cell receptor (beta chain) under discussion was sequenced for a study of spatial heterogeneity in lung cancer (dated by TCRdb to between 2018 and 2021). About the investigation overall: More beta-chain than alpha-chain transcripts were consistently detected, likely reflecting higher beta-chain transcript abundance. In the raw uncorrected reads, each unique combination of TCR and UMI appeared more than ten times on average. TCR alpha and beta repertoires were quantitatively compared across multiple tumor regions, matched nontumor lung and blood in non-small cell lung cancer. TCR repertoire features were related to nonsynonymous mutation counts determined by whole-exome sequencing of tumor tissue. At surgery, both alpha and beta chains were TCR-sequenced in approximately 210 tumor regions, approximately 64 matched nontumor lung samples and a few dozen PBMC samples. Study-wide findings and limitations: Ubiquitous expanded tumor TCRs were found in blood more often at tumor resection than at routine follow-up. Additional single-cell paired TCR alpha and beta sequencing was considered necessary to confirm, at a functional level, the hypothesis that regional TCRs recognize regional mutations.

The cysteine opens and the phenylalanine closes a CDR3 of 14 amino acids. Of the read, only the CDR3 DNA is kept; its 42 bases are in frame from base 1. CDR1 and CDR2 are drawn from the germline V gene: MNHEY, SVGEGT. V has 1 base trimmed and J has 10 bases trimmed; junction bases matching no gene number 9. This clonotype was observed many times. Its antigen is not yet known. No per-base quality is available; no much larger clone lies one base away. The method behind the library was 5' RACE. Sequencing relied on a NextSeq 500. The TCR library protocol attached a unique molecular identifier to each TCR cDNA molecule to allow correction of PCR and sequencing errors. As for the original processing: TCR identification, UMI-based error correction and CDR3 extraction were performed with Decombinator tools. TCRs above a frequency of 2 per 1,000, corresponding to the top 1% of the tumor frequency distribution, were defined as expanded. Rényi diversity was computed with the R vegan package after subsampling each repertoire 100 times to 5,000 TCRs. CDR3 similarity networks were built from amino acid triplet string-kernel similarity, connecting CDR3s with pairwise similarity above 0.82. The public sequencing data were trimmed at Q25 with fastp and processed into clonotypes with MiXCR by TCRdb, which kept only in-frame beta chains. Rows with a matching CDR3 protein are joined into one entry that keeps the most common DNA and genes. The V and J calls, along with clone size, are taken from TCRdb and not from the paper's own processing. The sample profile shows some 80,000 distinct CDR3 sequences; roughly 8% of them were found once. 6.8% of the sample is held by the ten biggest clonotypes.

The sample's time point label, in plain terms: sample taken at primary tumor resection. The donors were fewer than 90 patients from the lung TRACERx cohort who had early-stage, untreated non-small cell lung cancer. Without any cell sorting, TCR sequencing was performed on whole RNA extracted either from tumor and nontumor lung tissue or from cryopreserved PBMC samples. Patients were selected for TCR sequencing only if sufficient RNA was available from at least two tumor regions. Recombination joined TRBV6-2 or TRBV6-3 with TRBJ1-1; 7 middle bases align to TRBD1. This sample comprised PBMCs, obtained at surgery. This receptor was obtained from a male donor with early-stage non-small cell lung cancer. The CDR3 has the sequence CASSYYQTGRGAFF. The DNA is TGTGCCAGCAGTTACTATCAGACAGGGCGTGGAGCTTTCTTT.